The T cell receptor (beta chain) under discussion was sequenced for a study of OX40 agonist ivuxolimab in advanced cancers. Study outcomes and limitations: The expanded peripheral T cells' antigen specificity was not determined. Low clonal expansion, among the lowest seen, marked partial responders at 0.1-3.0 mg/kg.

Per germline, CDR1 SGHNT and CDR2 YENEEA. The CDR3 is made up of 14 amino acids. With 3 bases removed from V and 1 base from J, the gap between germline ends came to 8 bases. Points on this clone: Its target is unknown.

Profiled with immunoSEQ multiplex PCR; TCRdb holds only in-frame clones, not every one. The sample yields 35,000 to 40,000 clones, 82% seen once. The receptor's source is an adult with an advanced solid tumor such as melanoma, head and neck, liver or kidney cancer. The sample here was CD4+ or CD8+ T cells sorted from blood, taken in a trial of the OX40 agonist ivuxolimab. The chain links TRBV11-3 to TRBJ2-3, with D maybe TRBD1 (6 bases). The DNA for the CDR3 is TGTGCCAGCAGCTTTGAGGGGGGCACAGATACGCAGTATTTT. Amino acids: CASSFEGGTDTQYF.